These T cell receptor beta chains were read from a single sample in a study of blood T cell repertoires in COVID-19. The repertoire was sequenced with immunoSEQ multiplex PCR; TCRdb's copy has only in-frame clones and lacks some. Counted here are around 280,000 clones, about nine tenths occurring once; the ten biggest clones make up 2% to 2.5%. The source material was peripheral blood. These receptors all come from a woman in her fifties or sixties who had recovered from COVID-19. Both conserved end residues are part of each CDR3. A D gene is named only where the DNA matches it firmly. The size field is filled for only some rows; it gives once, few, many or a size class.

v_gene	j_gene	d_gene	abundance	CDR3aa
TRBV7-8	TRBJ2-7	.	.	CASSPRGAPYEQYF
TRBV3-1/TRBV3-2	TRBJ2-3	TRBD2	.	CASSQGRLAGGRTDTQYF
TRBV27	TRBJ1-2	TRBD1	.	CAVREGAGYTF
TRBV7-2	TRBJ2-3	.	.	CASSLDWTDTQYF
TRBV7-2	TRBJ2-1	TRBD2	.	CASSLGLLIKQFF
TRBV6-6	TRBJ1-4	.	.	CASSFTGEKLFF
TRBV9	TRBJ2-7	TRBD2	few	CASSSGGEQYF
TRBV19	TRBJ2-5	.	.	CASKTLLRGPGGETQYF
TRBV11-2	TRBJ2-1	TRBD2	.	CASSLEPHGLAENRIEQFF
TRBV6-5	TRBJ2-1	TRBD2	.	CASRESGRNYNEQFF
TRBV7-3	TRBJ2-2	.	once	CASSLAGRNTGELFF
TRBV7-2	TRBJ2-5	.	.	CASSYGREQETQYF
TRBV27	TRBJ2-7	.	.	CASSLSLSYEQYF
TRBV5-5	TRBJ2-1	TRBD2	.	CASSPGLAYNEQFF
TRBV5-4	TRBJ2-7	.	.	CASSLAGQGSDEQYF
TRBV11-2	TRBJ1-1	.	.	CASSWVRQAEAFF
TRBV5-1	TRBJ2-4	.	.	CASSLATGKNIQYF
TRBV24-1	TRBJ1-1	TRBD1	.	CATRDTGGTEAFF
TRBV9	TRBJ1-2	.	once	CASSADSRINYGYTF
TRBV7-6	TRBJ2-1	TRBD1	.	CASSLVEGPGQGYNEQFF
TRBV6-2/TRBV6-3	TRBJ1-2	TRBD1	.	CASSYPPGQGYYGYTF
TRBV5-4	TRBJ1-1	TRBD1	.	CASSITGGTAEAFF
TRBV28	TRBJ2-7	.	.	CASSLGFQGWVNEQYF
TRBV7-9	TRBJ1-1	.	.	CASSLEAVPVGGTEAFF
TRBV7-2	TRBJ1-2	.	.	CASSLESGINYGYTF
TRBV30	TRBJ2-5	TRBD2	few	CAWRLVSGARETQYF
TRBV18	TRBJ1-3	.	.	CASSDDRSSGNTIYF
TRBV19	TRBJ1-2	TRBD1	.	CASSRQGPFNYGYTF
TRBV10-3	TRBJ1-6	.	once	CAISERGGDNSPLHF
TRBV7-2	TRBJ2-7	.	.	CASSSYPGYEQYF
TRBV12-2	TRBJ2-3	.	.	CASRLAAGGPTDTQYF
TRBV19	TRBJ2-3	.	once	CASMEGAHSTDTQYF
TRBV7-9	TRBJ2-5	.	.	CASSPYRDRETQYF
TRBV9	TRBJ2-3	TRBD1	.	CASSPNGDRATDTQYF
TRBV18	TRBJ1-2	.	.	CASSPMGSNYGYTF
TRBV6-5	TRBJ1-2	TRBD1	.	CATEFTTGGGYGYTF
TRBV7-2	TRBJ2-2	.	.	CASSLGLSRGELFF
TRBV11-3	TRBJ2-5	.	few	CASSPGGRGEETQYF
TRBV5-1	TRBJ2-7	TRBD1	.	CANGPATGGNGILGTCEQYF
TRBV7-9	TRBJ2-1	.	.	CASSGSSYNEQFF
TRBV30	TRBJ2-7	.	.	CAWSYRTRESYEQYF
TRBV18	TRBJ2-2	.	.	CASSPAGLYTGELFF
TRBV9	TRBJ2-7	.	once	CASSVGPGSSYEQYF
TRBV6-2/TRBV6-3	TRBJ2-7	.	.	CASSWQGHEQYF
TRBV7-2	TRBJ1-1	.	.	CASSSQGTEAFF
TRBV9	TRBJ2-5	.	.	CASNRGYEETQYF
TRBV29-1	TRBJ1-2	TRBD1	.	CSVSTGSGYTF
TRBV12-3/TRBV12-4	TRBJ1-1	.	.	CASDRDTEAFF
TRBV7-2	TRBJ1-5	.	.	CASSLGLYQPQHF
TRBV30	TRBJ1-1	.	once	CAWSAGLGNTEAFF
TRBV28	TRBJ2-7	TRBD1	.	CASTQPGQGGYEQYF
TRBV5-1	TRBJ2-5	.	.	CASNLGVQETQYF
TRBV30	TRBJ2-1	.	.	CAWTRDFHNEQFF
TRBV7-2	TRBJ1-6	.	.	CASSLGRAFSSPLHF
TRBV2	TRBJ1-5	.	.	CASRGGSNQPQHF
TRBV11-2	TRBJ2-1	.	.	CASSLTGLATYFF
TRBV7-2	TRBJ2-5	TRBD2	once	CASSRGGAGETQYF
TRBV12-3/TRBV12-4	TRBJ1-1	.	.	CASSFSGAAAFF
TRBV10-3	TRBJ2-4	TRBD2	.	CAISASGTLAKNIQYF